This entry is about one T cell receptor (beta chain). TCRdb redid the calling of the 5' RACE reads with MiXCR, one entry per CDR3 protein. The data show under 60,000 distinct CDR3 sequences, 7% to 10% seen once. The data are from a study of early T cells in non-severe SARS-CoV-2 infection. The clonotype comes from an adult who was a healthcare worker with PCR-confirmed SARS-CoV-2 infection or an uninfected control (not recorded which). Material: whole blood.

The CDR3: CASSNLAGGGELFF. The CDR3 DNA sequence: TGTGCCAGCAGTAACCTAGCGGGAGGCGGGGAGCTGTTTTTT. The chain is built from TRBV6-4 and TRBJ2-2; 11 bases align to TRBD2. Germline CDR1 is MRHNA and CDR2 is SNTAGT. The CDR3 runs to 14 residues. V shed 5 bases, J shed 7 bases, and the junction held 3 bases outside the gene matches.